The rows below give T cell receptor beta chains drawn from one sample of a study of CXCR3-negative and CXCR3-positive naive CD8 T cells. TCRdb re-called the 5' RACE reads; one entry per CDR3 protein, DNA not given. This sample's table has 3,000 to 4,000 distinct CDR3 sequences. The sample comprised naive CXCR3- CD8+ T cells from blood. These receptors originate from a human donor in good health. Some clones in this sample may be carry-over from other donors' samples. CDR3s include the opening cysteine and the closing phenylalanine or tryptophan. Size values are once, few and many counts, or a class for expanded clones, and some rows have none.

J | size | V | length | CDR3
TRBJ2-1 | . | TRBV6-2/TRBV6-3 | 16 | CASRQHVLSSYNEQFF
TRBJ1-4 | medium-sized | TRBV29-1 | 13 | CSVDTGASEKLFF
TRBJ2-1 | medium-sized | TRBV4-1 | 16 | CASSQEGGDYNNEQFF
TRBJ2-1 | medium-sized | TRBV27 | 17 | CASSPTLGTGIYNEQFF
TRBJ1-1 | . | TRBV29-1 | 12 | CSVDNGNAEAFF
TRBJ2-3 | medium-sized | TRBV29-1 | 15 | CSVEGLDIHTDTQYF
TRBJ2-7 | . | TRBV29-1 | 12 | CSAIQGAGEQYF
TRBJ2-5 | . | TRBV18 | 13 | CASSPPVRETQYF
TRBJ2-3 | medium-sized | TRBV29-1 | 13 | CSVLRGLTDTQYF
TRBJ2-1 | medium-sized | TRBV20-1 | 15 | CSAPRLAGSYNEQFF
TRBJ2-3 | medium-sized | TRBV29-1 | 13 | CSVARQGADTQYF
TRBJ2-7 | medium-sized | TRBV6-6 | 16 | CASSSPPGGIVGEQYF
TRBJ1-1 | . | TRBV7-2 | 16 | CASSSTGSALNTEAFF
TRBJ2-1 | . | TRBV6-2/TRBV6-3 | 15 | CASSYAVGENNEQFF
TRBJ2-7 | medium-sized | TRBV29-1 | 14 | CSVEGDRASYEQYF
TRBJ2-1 | . | TRBV29-1 | 13 | CSVRGGAYNEQFF
TRBJ1-2 | medium-sized | TRBV7-2 | 15 | CASSLGAFRGTEYTF